These 22 T cell receptor beta chains share one sample of origin, sequenced in a study of T cell repertoires in cytomegalovirus infection. TCRdb recomputed calls from the reads with MiXCR, one row per CDR3 protein. Among 700,000 to 850,000 distinct CDR3 sequences listed, around a third were seen once. These TCRs are of unknown antigen specificity. Sequenced material: cultured CD8+ T cells from PBMCs, taken from culture after CMV antigen stimulation. The receptors shown here come from a human donor in good health (CMV status not recorded). Some clones in this sample may be carry-over from other donors' samples.

This sequence joins TRBV20-1 and TRBJ1-6; no firm D call. CDR3 length equals 15 residues. Trimming took off 7 bases at V and 4 bases at J, with 17 bases between the two ends. Germline loops: CDR1 DFQATT, CDR2 SNEGSKA (reference sequence). This CDR3 is CSVADGPHYNSPLHF. DNA of the CDR3: TGCAGTGTGGCGGACGGGCCCCATTATAATTCACCCCTCCACTTT.

The genes are TRBV28 and TRBJ2-5, with TRBD1 matching 10 bases. The CDR3 is made up of 16 amino acids. The germline CDR1 and CDR2 sequences are MDHEN and SYDVKM. The trim removed 5 bases at V and 3 bases at J, leaving 9 bases unmatched. CDR3 residues: CASSVEGQGLEETQYF. CDR3 coding DNA: TGTGCCAGCAGTGTTGAGGGACAGGGGCTGGAAGAGACCCAGTACTTC. Combining the CDR3 with reference TRBV28 and TRBJ2-5 gives the whole variable domain DVKVTQSSRYLVKRTGEKVFLECVQDMDHENMFWYRQDPGLGLRLIYFSYDVKMKEKGDIPEGYSVSREKKERFSLILESASTNQTSMYLCASSVEGQGLEETQYFGPGTRLLVL.

This clonotype was recorded once. The chain uses TRBV4-2 and TRBJ2-2; TRBD2 agrees at 8 bases. Germline V gene data show CDR1 as LGHNA and CDR2 as YNFKEQ. With V trimmed by 7 bases and J by 0 bases, 7 bases remained unmatched. The CDR3 is 16 amino acids. Here the CDR3 DNA reads TGTGCCAGCAAGGGGCGGGGGGACGCGAACACCGGGGAGCTGTTTTTT. As protein: CASKGRGDANTGELFF.

As regards this clonotype: Its ends do not fully match the called genes, so a read error is possible. J is TRBJ2-5 and V is TRBV27, with a tentative D call TRBD2 (5 bases). This CDR3 region has 18 residues. Germline V gene data show CDR1 as MNHEY and CDR2 as SMNVEV (reference sequence). The CDR3: CASSLSESGFNSEEAQYF. DNA of the CDR3: TGTGCCAGCAGTTTATCGGAGAGCGGTTTTAACTCAGAAGAGGCCCAGTACTTC.

The table lists this clonotype with a few counts. This chain joins TRBV6-1 and TRBJ2-1, with D perhaps being TRBD1 or TRBD2 (5 bases each). Germline CDR1 and CDR2: MNHNS and SASEGT. V was trimmed by 2 bases and J by 5 bases, leaving 7 bases between them. The CDR3 is 13 residues long. CDR3 sequence (DNA): TGTGCCAGCAGTGAATGGGACCACAATGAGCAGTTCTTC. Its translation: CASSEWDHNEQFF.

This clonotype was picked up a small number of times. The chain carries TRBV7-9 and TRBJ1-1; D ambiguous. Germline V lookup: CDR1 SEHNR, CDR2 FQNEAQ (reference sequence). V lost 5 bases and J lost 1, with 8 bases in between. This CDR3 has 13 amino acids. The CDR3 coding sequence is TGTGCCAGCAGCCACAGCGGGAACACTGAAGCTTTCTTT. Translated: CASSHSGNTEAFF.

The chain links TRBV6-8 to TRBJ2-1; D is perhaps TRBD1 (5 bases). CDR3 length: 13 residues. Trimming stripped 4 bases from V and 6 bases from J, with 10 bases between. The germline V gene has CDR1 MNHGY and CDR2 SAAAGT. The CDR3 here is CASSSGSGNEQFF. The CDR3 DNA follows: TGTGCCAGCAGTTCAGGGTCTGGCAATGAGCAGTTCTTC.

J is TRBJ2-1 and V is TRBV6-2 or TRBV6-3, with a possible D match to TRBD2 (5 bases). The CDR3 is 14 residues long. The V gene's germline CDR1 is MNHEY and CDR2 SVGEGT. V lost 2 bases, J lost 7 bases, and 12 bases lay in between. In DNA, the CDR3 is TGTGCCAGCAGTTACCGGGGTTACCTGAATGAGCAGTTCTTC. This translates into CASSYRGYLNEQFF.

V gene TRBV19 combines with J gene TRBJ1-5, with D unclear. With 3 bases removed from V and 7 bases from J, the gap between germline ends came to 10 bases. Germline CDR1 LNHDA, CDR2 SQIVND (reference sequence). The CDR3 runs to 13 residues. CDR3 in amino acids: CASSIVGRQPQHF. CDR3 nucleotide sequence: TGTGCCAGTAGTATTGTGGGGAGACAGCCCCAGCATTTT.

This clonotype appeared many times. The CDR3 loop is CASSPTGNRAFF. CDR3 nucleotides: TGTGCCAGCAGTCCTACAGGGAATCGAGCTTTCTTT. The chain joins TRBV12-3 or TRBV12-4 to TRBJ1-1; D may be TRBD1 (6 bases). The CDR3 has 12 amino acids. Trimming shortened V by 5 bases and J by 10 bases, and 14 bases separated the two germline ends.

This clonotype was seen more than once but under ten times. The rearrangement joins TRBV19 to TRBJ2-1; perhaps TRBD1 as D (6 bases). With 5 bases removed from V and 5 bases from J, the gap between germline ends came to 19 bases. CDR1 and CDR2 from the germline V gene are LNHDA and SQIVND (reference sequence). The CDR3 is made up of 16 amino acids. The CDR3 bases are TGTGCCAGTAGTCCGACTGACAGGAATACTAACAATGAGCAGTTCTTC. This codes for CASSPTDRNTNNEQFF. Using reference TRBV19 and TRBJ2-1 for the parts outside the CDR3, the full variable domain is DGGITQSPKYLFRKEGQNVTLSCEQNLNHDAMYWYRQDPGQGLRLIYYSQIVNDFQKGDIAEGYSVSREKKESFPLTVTSAQKNPTAFYLCASSPTDRNTNNEQFFGPGTRLTVL.

This clonotype appeared many times. J is TRBJ1-1 and V is TRBV7-2, with D tentatively TRBD1 (5 bases). The CDR3 contains 16 residues. Per germline, CDR1 SGHTA and CDR2 FQGNSA. V was pared by 5 bases and J by 2 bases, with 18 bases between. CDR3 nucleotide sequence: TGTGCCAGCAGCCACCGGGACTCGGCCGGAAACACTGAAGCTTTCTTT. It encodes CASSHRDSAGNTEAFF.

The chain links TRBV28 to TRBJ1-1; no definite D call. Germline values: CDR1 MDHEN, CDR2 SYDVKM. This CDR3 region has 17 residues. With 0 bases removed from V and 5 bases from J, the gap between germline ends came to 19 bases. CDR3 nucleotides: TGTGCCAGCAGTTTATGGGTTGGTGGCTCTGAGGAGACTGAAGCTTTCTTT. This codes for CASSLWVGGSEETEAFF.

This clonotype was observed a few times. The rearrangement uses TRBV10-3 and TRBJ2-7; D uncertain. From germline, CDR1 is ENHRY and CDR2 SYGVKD. CDR3 size: 14 residues. Trimming pared 0 bases from V and 1 base from J, leaving 7 bases between. In nucleotides, the CDR3 is TGTGCCATCAGTGAGTCGGTTGGTTCCTACGAGCAGTACGTC. It specifies CAISESVGSYEQYV.

The genes are TRBV7-4 and TRBJ1-1; 8 bases are shared with TRBD1. V was clipped by 3 bases and J by 0 bases; unmatched bases: 6. This CDR3 region has 16 residues. Germline CDR1 and CDR2: SGHVT and SQSDAQ. The DNA for the CDR3 is TGTGCCAGCAGCTTTATAACGACAGGGGTGAACACTGAAGCTTTCTTT. Translating gives CASSFITTGVNTEAFF.

At least ten counts were recorded for this clonotype. The chain employs TRBV7-9 and TRBJ2-7; 8 nucleotides match TRBD1. The trim removed 2 bases at V and 0 bases at J, leaving 6 bases unmatched. Looked up from germline, CDR1 is SEHNR and CDR2 is FQNEAQ (reference sequence). The CDR3 has 16 residues. The DNA of the CDR3 is TGTGCCAGCAGCTTATCTCAGGGGGCCAACTCCTACGAGCAGTACTTC. Its protein is CASSLSQGANSYEQYF.

This clonotype was detected only a few times. The chain couples TRBV24-1 to TRBJ1-1; D is ambiguous. Germline lookup yields CDR1 KGHDR and CDR2 SFDVKD. The CDR3 extends over 15 amino acids. The V and J ends lost 7 bases and 1 base respectively, with 15 bases between them. This chain's CDR3 is CATSGPGKGNTEAFF. The CDR3 nucleotides read TGTGCCACCAGCGGCCCTGGTAAAGGGAACACTGAAGCTTTCTTT.

The rearrangement links TRBV6-6 to TRBJ2-7; TRBD1 matches 10 bases. The CDR3 is made up of 16 amino acids. CDR1 MNHNY and CDR2 SVGAGI come from the germline V gene (reference sequence). Trimming cost V 0 bases and J 7 bases; bases outside gene matches: 9. Written as DNA, the CDR3 is TGTGCCAGCAGTTACTCTTATTTTGGGACAGGGGAAGAGCAGTACGTC. Its protein is CASSYSYFGTGEEQYV.

The V and J genes are TRBV4-3 and TRBJ1-2; tentatively, D is TRBD1 (6 bases). V lost 4 bases and J lost 0, with 12 bases in between. CDR1 and CDR2 from the germline V gene are LGHNA and YSLEER. The CDR3 is 15 amino acids. The CDR3 spells CASSRTGTANYGYTF. CDR3 nucleotide sequence: TGCGCCAGCAGCCGTACAGGGACGGCTAACTATGGCTACACCTTC.

This clonotype has just a few counts. This rearrangement joins TRBV7-8 to TRBJ2-5, with a possible D match to TRBD2 (6 bases). V was pared by 4 bases and J by 9 bases, with 21 bases between. This CDR3 has 15 residues. Germline CDR1 is SGHVS and CDR2 is FQNEAQ. In DNA, the CDR3 is TGTGCCAGCAGCTCGCAGCCGGGACTGCCAATGGCCCAGTACTTC. Amino acids: CASSSQPGLPMAQYF.

There are many counts of this clonotype. The V call is TRBV7-8, the J call TRBJ2-1; 8 bases fit TRBD2. The junction had 6 bases not matched to a gene; V was cut back by 1 base and J by 4 bases. The CDR3 has 16 amino acids. The germline CDR1 and CDR2 sequences are SGHVS and FQNEAQ. The CDR3 sequence is CASSLVVAGIYNEQFF. CDR3 bases: TGTGCCAGCAGCTTAGTAGTAGCGGGGATATACAATGAGCAGTTCTTC. Combining the CDR3 with reference TRBV7-8 and TRBJ2-1 gives the whole variable domain GAGVSQSPRYKVAKRGQDVALRCDPISGHVSLFWYQQALGQGPEFLTYFQNEAQLDKSGLPSDRFFAERPEGSVSTLKIQRTQQEDSAVYLCASSLVVAGIYNEQFFGPGTRLTVL.

This rearrangement joins TRBV15 to TRBJ1-4, with no clear D. This CDR3 contains 12 residues. The V end lost 5 bases, the J end lost 6 bases, and 7 bases lay between the germline ends. The germline V gene encodes CDR1 LNHNV and CDR2 YYDKDF (reference sequence). The CDR3 sequence is CATSPPDEKLFF. The CDR3, as DNA: TGTGCCACCAGCCCTCCCGATGAAAAACTGTTTTTT.